This T cell receptor (beta chain) stems from a study of T cell responses to AZD1222 COVID-19 vaccine. Study conclusions and caveats: At baseline, just five to seven AZD1222 recipients tested seropositive. Within unmutated variant regions lay the reported targets of nearly half of spike-specific TCRs. Spike-specific TCR breadth and depth grew following two AZD1222 doses. In a largely white British group with more females than males, clonal diversity was possibly underestimated.

The method was immunoSEQ multiplex PCR; TCRdb's version includes in-frame clones alone and lacks a portion of them. The data contain roughly 180,000 clones, 94% of them singletons. The table lists this clone with a count of one. The antigen remains unidentified. CDR1 and CDR2 (germline): SGHNT, YYREEE (reference sequence). The CDR3 runs to 16 residues. Trimming took 1 base from V and 5 from J, leaving 19 bases between them. The rearrangement links TRBV5-4 to TRBJ2-7; the D gene is possibly TRBD2 (8 bases). The sample in question was peripheral blood, obtained 28 days after the second AZD1222 dose. The TCR was taken from an adult who received the AZD1222 COVID-19 vaccine. CDR3 sequence (DNA): TGTGCCAGCAGCTTGTCAAGTGGGACAGCGGGGGACGAGCAGTACTTC. Translated: CASSLSSGTAGDEQYF.